The rows below give T cell receptor beta chains drawn from one sample of a study of post-analysis software for immune sequencing data. One entry per CDR3 protein results from TCRdb running MiXCR on the PCR reads. The table lists fewer than 850,000 distinct CDR3 sequences, 25% to 30% of them singletons. The sequenced sample consisted of blood. The receptors here all came from a girl under 18 with multiple sclerosis. Both conserved end residues are trimmed from each CDR3.

J gene: TRBJ2-7; V gene: TRBV18; CDR3 protein: ASSPGRATYEQY
J gene: TRBJ1-6; V gene: TRBV15; CDR3 protein: ATSRVPMGGDSPLH
J gene: TRBJ2-1; V gene: TRBV6-5; CDR3 protein: ASASGGAHNEQF
J gene: TRBJ1-2; V gene: TRBV3-1; CDR3 protein: ASSQDSARAGYGYT
J gene: TRBJ2-1; V gene: TRBV20-1; CDR3 protein: SAGGGRDYNEQF
J gene: TRBJ1-1; V gene: TRBV4-2; CDR3 protein: ASSQEFGRTGVNTEAF
J gene: TRBJ2-3; V gene: TRBV15; CDR3 protein: ATSRDHRAGGNTQY
J gene: TRBJ1-1; V gene: TRBV10-3; CDR3 protein: AISDTLGRNTEAF
J gene: TRBJ2-1; V gene: TRBV20-1; CDR3 protein: SAPGTSVYNEQF
J gene: TRBJ2-7; V gene: TRBV14; CDR3 protein: ASSQVGYEQY
J gene: TRBJ2-7; V gene: TRBV18; CDR3 protein: ASSPEGTYEQY
J gene: TRBJ2-3; V gene: TRBV11-2; CDR3 protein: ASSSAGGQADTQY
J gene: TRBJ2-7; V gene: TRBV29-1; CDR3 protein: SVERSGASYEQY
J gene: TRBJ2-7; V gene: TRBV29-1; CDR3 protein: SVVEGDGERAYEQY
J gene: TRBJ2-1; V gene: TRBV20-1; CDR3 protein: SATASGGGGEQF
J gene: TRBJ1-2; V gene: TRBV5-4; CDR3 protein: ASSLAGRGTDGYT
J gene: TRBJ1-1; V gene: TRBV6-2/TRBV6-3; CDR3 protein: ASSYDGTGNTEAF
J gene: TRBJ1-2; V gene: TRBV6-5; CDR3 protein: ASSFSWGPTVGYT
J gene: TRBJ2-3; V gene: TRBV6-1; CDR3 protein: ASSAGTSGVLDTQY
J gene: TRBJ2-1; V gene: TRBV20-1; CDR3 protein: SARGGTSGNEQF
J gene: TRBJ1-1; V gene: TRBV6-5; CDR3 protein: ASSPQVERNTEAF
J gene: TRBJ2-1; V gene: TRBV28; CDR3 protein: ASRLGAEDNEQF
J gene: TRBJ1-5; V gene: TRBV5-1; CDR3 protein: ASSPGQGGNQPQH
J gene: TRBJ1-2; V gene: TRBV7-9; CDR3 protein: ASSTNRVEGYT
J gene: TRBJ2-1; V gene: TRBV4-3; CDR3 protein: ASSRVDREQF
J gene: TRBJ1-6; V gene: TRBV5-1; CDR3 protein: ASSSEGGSPLH
J gene: TRBJ2-1; V gene: TRBV12-3/TRBV12-4; CDR3 protein: ASRRTQGNEQF
J gene: TRBJ2-1; V gene: TRBV5-4; CDR3 protein: ASSRPLMSHNEQF
J gene: TRBJ2-3; V gene: TRBV6-6; CDR3 protein: ASRRHILADTQY
J gene: TRBJ2-3; V gene: TRBV20-1; CDR3 protein: SARDRGSIGTDTQY
J gene: TRBJ2-7; V gene: TRBV6-2/TRBV6-3; CDR3 protein: ASKGSGKQY
J gene: TRBJ2-5; V gene: TRBV28; CDR3 protein: ASSVMREGGETQY
J gene: TRBJ2-7; V gene: TRBV7-2; CDR3 protein: ASSSHLPGPQNEQY
J gene: TRBJ2-7; V gene: TRBV9; CDR3 protein: ASSVGPTGTYEQY
J gene: TRBJ2-7; V gene: TRBV7-6; CDR3 protein: ASSLARGGGVYEQY
J gene: TRBJ2-1; V gene: TRBV5-1; CDR3 protein: ASSIPGGVEQF
J gene: TRBJ2-1; V gene: TRBV7-8; CDR3 protein: ASSLVPNNEQF
J gene: TRBJ2-5; V gene: TRBV6-5; CDR3 protein: ASSQMDRDFQETQY
J gene: TRBJ2-1; V gene: TRBV20-1; CDR3 protein: SASKGLALSVSGNEQF
J gene: TRBJ2-2; V gene: TRBV20-1; CDR3 protein: SVVATGELF
J gene: TRBJ2-1; V gene: TRBV5-6; CDR3 protein: ASSLSSWGTTSSYNEQF
J gene: TRBJ2-3; V gene: TRBV5-1; CDR3 protein: ASSSNPTDTQY
J gene: TRBJ2-7; V gene: TRBV12-3/TRBV12-4; CDR3 protein: ASSLEMVEQY
J gene: TRBJ2-3; V gene: TRBV29-1; CDR3 protein: SVTGVGADTQY
J gene: TRBJ2-2; V gene: TRBV24-1; CDR3 protein: ATKGVGTGELF
J gene: TRBJ2-3; V gene: TRBV20-1; CDR3 protein: SATQGATQY
J gene: TRBJ1-1; V gene: TRBV5-1; CDR3 protein: ASSLVGAPNTEAF